This TCR beta chain was captured in a study of glioma-infiltrating T cells. Study-wide results and limits: Tissue and blood shared very few CDR3 sequences.

Amplification of TCR alpha and beta CDR3 regions from RNA used iRepertoire nested multiplex PCR. One entry per CDR3 protein results from TCRdb running MiXCR on the multiplex PCR reads. This table has about 180,000 distinct CDR3 sequences, approximately 40% appearing once. This clonotype was recorded at least ten times. No antigen is known for it. Trimming took 6 bases from V and 5 from J; bases not matched to a gene: 11. Germline-derived CDR1 and CDR2 are DFQATT and SNEGSKA (reference sequence). This CDR3 is 14 amino acids long. The receptor was derived from a human donor with low-grade glioma or glioblastoma, undergoing nonglioma brain surgery, or in good health (not recorded which). Sequences were obtained from glioma tissue, nonneoplastic brain tissue, or PBMCs (not recorded which). The chain links TRBV20-1 to TRBJ2-7; 9 bases line up with TRBD1. CDR3: CSATPGQGVHEQYF. In DNA form, the CDR3 reads TGCAGTGCCACTCCGGGACAGGGTGTTCACGAGCAGTACTTC.